The subject of this entry is one TCR beta chain. The record originates from a study of cytotoxic CD8 clonotypes in ibrutinib-treated CLL. Study-level background: Mean values per sample were roughly 250,000 productive templates and 94,082 productive rearrangements.

The germline CDR1 and CDR2 sequences are MGHRA and YSYEKL. The V gene end was trimmed by 4 bases and the J gene end by 4 bases; junction bases not matched to a gene: 6. The length of the CDR3 is 14 residues. Repertoires were generated with immunoSEQ multiplex PCR, while TCRdb's copy carries only in-frame clones and drops some. The table shows roughly 330,000 clones, with 67% occurring only once. This specimen was PBMCs, taken after 36 months of ibrutinib treatment. The TCR was taken from a human donor with chronic lymphocytic leukemia. The rearrangement links TRBV4-1 to TRBJ2-7; the match to TRBD1 covers 8 bases. CDR3: CASSLYGQGYEQYF. CDR3 bases: TGCGCCAGCAGCCTCTACGGACAGGGTTACGAGCAGTACTTC.